Listed here are 2 T cell receptor beta chains from one sample, sequenced in a study of T cells in Graves' hyperthyroidism and ophthalmopathy. Researchers took RNA transcripts and amplified the TCR beta CDR3 regions from them. First-round RT-PCR of the TCR CDR3 relied on the HTBI primer set. TCRdb called the multiplex PCR reads again in MiXCR, with one record for every CDR3 protein. The sample carries about 350,000 distinct CDR3 sequences, roughly 14% recorded once. The sample comprised blood. The source of these receptors is a woman aged 25 to 39 with Graves' hyperthyroidism.

This clonotype has more than one count but fewer than ten. V is TRBV14 and J is TRBJ2-1; weak D call: TRBD2 (5 bases). This CDR3 spans 14 amino acids. Trimming cost V 7 bases and J 5 bases, with 15 bases left between them. Per the germline V gene, CDR1 is SGHDN and CDR2 is FVKESK. The CDR3 sequence is CASTKSARDNEQFF. As DNA, the CDR3 is TGTGCCAGCACCAAGAGCGCGCGGGACAATGAGCAGTTCTTC.

The chain combines TRBV20-1 with TRBJ2-5; 7 nucleotides line up with TRBD2. The J segment lost 7 bases and the V segment lost 1 base, leaving 9 bases of the junction unmatched. Germline CDR1 DFQATT, CDR2 SNEGSKA (reference sequence). The CDR3 is made up of 14 amino acids. The CDR3 reads CSARGGSWGGTQYF. Here the CDR3 DNA reads TGCAGTGCTAGAGGCGGGAGCTGGGGAGGGACCCAGTACTTC.